Listed here are 13 T cell receptor beta chains from one sample, sequenced in a study of T cell responses to AZD1222 COVID-19 vaccine (dated by TCRdb to 2020 to 2022). The library was made by the immunoSEQ multiplex PCR assay. Held by TCRdb, this immuneACCESS table contains in-frame sequences only and omits some clones. Under half of the omission traces to an unresolved V gene where checked; the cause of the rest is unknown. The sample contains more than 150,000 clones, 80% to 95% of them found a single time. 10% of the sample belongs to the ten largest clones. Interpreted using the paper, the time point label stands for: baseline before first vaccination. The sequences come from peripheral blood, collected on day 0 of AZD1222 vaccination. These receptor sequences come from an adult in good health.

The genes are TRBV30 and TRBJ1-1, with 7 nucleotides matching TRBD1. Germline CDR1 is GTSNPN and CDR2 is SVGIG (reference sequence). Losses at the gene ends were 2 bases for V and 2 bases for J; bases not matched to a gene: 8. This CDR3 is 15 amino acids long. The CDR3 sequence is CAWSSPDRVNTEAFF. CDR3 DNA: TGTGCCTGGAGTTCACCTGACAGGGTAAACACTGAAGCTTTCTTT.

The V gene is TRBV27, the J gene TRBJ1-2, with D tentatively TRBD1 (5 bases). This CDR3 is built from 13 residues. CDR1 and CDR2 (germline): MNHEY, SMNVEV (reference sequence). V was shortened by 5 bases and J by 3 bases, with 10 bases between the two germline ends. The CDR3 here is CASSPQAYYGYTF. The DNA of the CDR3 is TGTGCCAGCAGTCCACAGGCTTACTATGGCTACACCTTC.

This clone was seen just once. This sequence joins TRBV27 and TRBJ1-2, with 7 bases fitting TRBD1. Germline loops: CDR1 MNHEY, CDR2 SMNVEV (reference sequence). The trim removed 7 bases at V and 1 base at J, leaving 18 bases unmatched. The CDR3 loop spans 18 amino acids. CDR3 nucleotide sequence: TGTGCCAGCACCCCTTCGAGGACAGGCCTTCTTATTAACTATGGCTACACCTTC. It yields the protein CASTPSRTGLLINYGYTF.

The chain carries TRBV3-1 (or the pseudogene TRBV3-2) and TRBJ1-4, with 8 bases matching TRBD1. V shed 5 bases, J shed 7 bases, and the junction held 0 bases outside the gene matches. The CDR3 extends over 12 amino acids. From germline, CDR1 is LGHDT and CDR2 YNNKEL (reference sequence). The CDR3, as DNA: TGTGCCAGCAGCGACAGGGGTGAAAAACTGTTTTTT. This codes for CASSDRGEKLFF.

The chain couples TRBV12-2 to TRBJ2-7; the D call in the table, TRBD1, was not verified against the DNA. TRBV12-2 is tagged as a pseudogene. This CDR3 region has 16 residues. CDR3 residues: CASRLADRGLVYEQYV. The CDR3 coding sequence is TGTGCAAGTCGCTTAGCCGACAGGGGCTTGGTATACGAGCAGTACGTC.

The chain has TRBV6-5 and TRBJ1-1; D is uncertain. The CDR3 runs to 15 residues. Germline-derived CDR1 and CDR2 are MNHEY and SVGAGI. Trimming cost V 4 bases and J 1 base, with 13 bases left between them. The CDR3: CASSSGEGANTEAFF. The CDR3, as DNA: TGTGCCAGCAGTTCCGGGGAGGGCGCGAACACTGAAGCTTTCTTT.

This sequence joins TRBV6-6 and TRBJ2-1; tentatively, D is TRBD2 (5 bases). Germline CDR1 reads MNHNY; CDR2 reads SVGAGI (reference sequence). This CDR3 comprises 16 residues. V was cut by 6 bases and J by 0 bases, with 15 bases left in between. In DNA form, the CDR3 reads TGTGCCAGCAGCCTGGGAGCGGTTGGCTCCTACAATGAGCAGTTCTTC. Translating gives CASSLGAVGSYNEQFF.

This chain uses TRBV11-2 with TRBJ2-5, with 7 positions matching TRBD1. After removal of 5 bases from V and 2 bases from J, the junction contained 8 bases not matched to a gene. The germline V gene encodes CDR1 SGHAT and CDR2 FQNNGV. CDR3 length: 15 amino acids. The DNA of the CDR3 is TGTGCCAGCAGCCCGTGGGACAGCGAACAAGAGACCCAGTACTTC. Encoded protein: CASSPWDSEQETQYF. The variable domain in full, completed from reference TRBV11-2 and TRBJ2-5, reads EAGVAQSPRYKIIEKRQSVAFWCNPISGHATLYWYQQILGQGPKLLIQFQNNGVVDDSQLPKDRFSAERLKGVDSTLKIQPAKLEDSAVYLCASSPWDSEQETQYFGPGTRLLVL.

This chain links TRBV28 with TRBJ1-5; D possibly corresponds to TRBD1 (5 bases). V lost 1 base and J 5 bases, leaving 24 bases between the germline ends. CDR3 length: 19 residues. In germline, CDR1 is MDHEN, CDR2 SYDVKM. As DNA, the CDR3 is TGTGCCAGCAGTTTATTCCGGTCCAAACGGGGGGGATTTTATCAGCCCCAGCATTTT. Protein: CASSLFRSKRGGFYQPQHF.

V usage is TRBV7-8 and J usage is TRBJ1-6, with a tentative D call TRBD1 (5 bases). The CDR3 runs to 16 residues. CDR1 and CDR2 (germline): SGHVS, FQNEAQ. V lost 7 bases and J 1 base, leaving 14 bases between the germline ends. The CDR3 protein is CASKPRRGSYNSPLHF. Written as DNA, the CDR3 is TGTGCCAGCAAACCGAGAAGGGGTTCCTATAATTCACCCCTCCACTTT.

The V call is TRBV7-2, the J call TRBJ1-1; 9 bases line up with TRBD1. The ends lost 0 bases at V and 9 bases at J; junction bases unmatched: 8. The V gene's germline CDR1 is SGHTA and CDR2 FQGNSA. The CDR3 has 15 residues. CDR3 loop: CASSLAGTYRGQAFF. The CDR3 DNA reads as TGTGCCAGCAGCTTAGCGGGGACATACAGGGGGCAAGCTTTCTTT.

This sequence joins TRBV19 and TRBJ1-5, with 10 bases identical to TRBD1. This CDR3 is built from 15 residues. The germline CDR1 and CDR2 sequences are LNHDA and SQIVND (reference sequence). The V gene end was trimmed by 5 bases and the J gene end by 4 bases; junction bases not matched to a gene: 5. CDR3 DNA: TGTGCCAGTAGTCCCCGGGACAGGGGAAATCAGCCCCAGCATTTT. It codes for CASSPRDRGNQPQHF. The entire variable domain, with the rest obtained from reference TRBV19 and TRBJ1-5, is as follows: DGGITQSPKYLFRKEGQNVTLSCEQNLNHDAMYWYRQDPGQGLRLIYYSQIVNDFQKGDIAEGYSVSREKKESFPLTVTSAQKNPTAFYLCASSPRDRGNQPQHFGDGTRLSIL.

V is TRBV18 and J is TRBJ2-2; D gene uncertain. CDR3 length: 15 amino acids. V gave up 3 bases and J gave up 5 bases, with 13 bases separating them. Germline V gene sequence: CDR1 KGHSH, CDR2 LQKENI. The CDR3 here is CASSPGLPQTGELFF. The CDR3 DNA reads as TGTGCCAGCTCACCGGGGTTGCCCCAAACCGGGGAGCTGTTTTTT.